This T cell receptor beta chain came from a study of cytomegalovirus exposure and HLA in healthy donors. Ten or more counts support this clone. Trimming at V came to 5 bases and at J to 1 base, leaving 1 base not matched to a gene. The V gene's germline CDR1 is ENHRY and CDR2 SYGVKD. This CDR3 region has 14 residues. 13 Jbeta primers and 60 Vbeta primers were used for the PCR. The table came from immunoSEQ multiplex PCR; TCRdb's copy has only in-frame clones and leaves some out. The top ten clones hold about 10% of a sample with 150,000 or so clones, roughly 70% of them seen once. Input material: PBMCs. The chain links TRBV10-3 to TRBJ1-1, with 10 bases aligning to TRBD1. This sequence originates from a man in his thirties or forties in good health and CMV-seropositive. The CDR3, as DNA: TGTGCCATCAGTCGGGACAGGGGGAACACTGAAGCTTTCTTT. Translated: CAISRDRGNTEAFF.